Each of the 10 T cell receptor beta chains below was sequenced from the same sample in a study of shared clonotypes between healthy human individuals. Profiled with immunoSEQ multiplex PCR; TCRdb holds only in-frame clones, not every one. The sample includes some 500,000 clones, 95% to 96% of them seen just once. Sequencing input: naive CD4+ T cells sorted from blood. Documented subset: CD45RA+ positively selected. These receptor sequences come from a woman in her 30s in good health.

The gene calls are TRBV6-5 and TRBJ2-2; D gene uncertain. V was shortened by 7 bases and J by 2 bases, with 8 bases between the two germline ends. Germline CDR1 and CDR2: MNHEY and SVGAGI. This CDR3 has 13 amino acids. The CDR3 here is CASISPNTGELFF. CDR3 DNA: TGTGCCAGCATCTCCCCCAACACCGGGGAGCTGTTTTTT.

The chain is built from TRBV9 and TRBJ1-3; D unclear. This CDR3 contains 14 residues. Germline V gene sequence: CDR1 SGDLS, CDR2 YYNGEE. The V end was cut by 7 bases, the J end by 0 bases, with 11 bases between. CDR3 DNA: TGTGCCAGCGCAGGACGCAGCTCTGGAAACACCATATATTTT. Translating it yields CASAGRSSGNTIYF.

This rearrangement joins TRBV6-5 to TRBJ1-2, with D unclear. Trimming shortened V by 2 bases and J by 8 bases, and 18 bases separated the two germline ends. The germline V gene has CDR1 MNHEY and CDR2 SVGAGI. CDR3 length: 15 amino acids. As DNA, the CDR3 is TGTGCCAGCAGTTACAGAGGGAGTCTATTGGGGGGCTACACCTTC. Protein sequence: CASSYRGSLLGGYTF.

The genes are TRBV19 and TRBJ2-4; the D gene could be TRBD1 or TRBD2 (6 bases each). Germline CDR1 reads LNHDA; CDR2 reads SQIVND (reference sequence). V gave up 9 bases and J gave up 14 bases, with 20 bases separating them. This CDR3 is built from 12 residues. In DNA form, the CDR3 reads TGTGCCAGCAACCTCAATCGGGGGCGCAAGTACTTC. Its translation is CASNLNRGRKYF.

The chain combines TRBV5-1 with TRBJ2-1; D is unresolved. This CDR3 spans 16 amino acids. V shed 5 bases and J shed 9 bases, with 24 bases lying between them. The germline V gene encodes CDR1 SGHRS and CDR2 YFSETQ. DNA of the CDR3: TGCGCCAGCAGTCCCCTCCCCATTTCGGATTCAGCTGAGCAGTTCTTC. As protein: CASSPLPISDSAEQFF.

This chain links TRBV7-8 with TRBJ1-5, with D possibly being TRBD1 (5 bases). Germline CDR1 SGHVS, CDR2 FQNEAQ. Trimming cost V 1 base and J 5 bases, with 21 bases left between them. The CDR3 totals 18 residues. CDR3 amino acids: CASSLGSIRTAGDQPQHF. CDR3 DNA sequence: TGTGCCAGCAGCTTAGGTAGTATTAGGACCGCGGGGGATCAGCCCCAGCATTTT.

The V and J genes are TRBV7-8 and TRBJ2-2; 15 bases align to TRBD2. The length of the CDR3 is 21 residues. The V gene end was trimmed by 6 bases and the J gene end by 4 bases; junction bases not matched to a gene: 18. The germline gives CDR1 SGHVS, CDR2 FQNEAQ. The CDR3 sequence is CASRLEWGLAGGRLGTGELFF. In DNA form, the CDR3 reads TGTGCCAGCAGGCTGGAGTGGGGACTAGCGGGAGGAAGGTTGGGCACCGGGGAGCTGTTTTTT.

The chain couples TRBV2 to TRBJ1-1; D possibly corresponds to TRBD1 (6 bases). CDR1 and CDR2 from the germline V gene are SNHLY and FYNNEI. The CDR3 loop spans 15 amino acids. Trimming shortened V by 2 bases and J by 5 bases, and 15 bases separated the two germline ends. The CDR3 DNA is TGTGCCAGCAGTGAACGGCTGCTCAGGGGTACTGAAGCTTTCTTT. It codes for CASSERLLRGTEAFF.

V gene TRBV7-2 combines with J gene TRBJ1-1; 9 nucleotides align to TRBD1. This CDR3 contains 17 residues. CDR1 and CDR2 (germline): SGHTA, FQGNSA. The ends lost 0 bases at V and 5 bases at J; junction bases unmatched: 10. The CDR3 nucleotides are TGTGCCAGCAGCTTAGCCCTTGGGGGACAGGGCCGAACTGAAGCTTTCTTT. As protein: CASSLALGGQGRTEAFF.

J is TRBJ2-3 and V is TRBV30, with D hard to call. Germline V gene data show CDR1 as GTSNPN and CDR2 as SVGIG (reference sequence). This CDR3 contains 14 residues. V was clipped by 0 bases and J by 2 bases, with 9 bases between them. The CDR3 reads CAWSVGSYTDTQYF. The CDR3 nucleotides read TGTGCCTGGAGTGTAGGAAGTTACACAGATACGCAGTATTTT. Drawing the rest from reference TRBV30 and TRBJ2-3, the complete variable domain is SQTIHQWPATLVQPVGSPLSLECTVEGTSNPNLYWYRQAAGRGLQLLFYSVGIGQISSEVPQNLSASRPQDRQFILSSKKLLLSDSGFYLCAWSVGSYTDTQYFGPGTRLTVL.